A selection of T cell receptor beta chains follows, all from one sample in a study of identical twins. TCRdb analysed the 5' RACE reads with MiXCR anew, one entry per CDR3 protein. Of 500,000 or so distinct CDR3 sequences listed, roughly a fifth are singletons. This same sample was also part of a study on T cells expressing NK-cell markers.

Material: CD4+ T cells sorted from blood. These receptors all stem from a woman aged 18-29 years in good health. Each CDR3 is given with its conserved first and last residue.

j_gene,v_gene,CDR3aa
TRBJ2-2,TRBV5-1,CASSFRLENTGELFF
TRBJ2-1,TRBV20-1,CSAQLAADNEQFF
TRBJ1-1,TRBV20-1,CSAIKGRDTEAFF
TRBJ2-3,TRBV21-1,CASSNSGRAKYTDTQYF
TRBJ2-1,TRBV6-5,CASSYSTFGGDEQFF
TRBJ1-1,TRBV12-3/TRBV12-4,CASNNGIMNTEAFF
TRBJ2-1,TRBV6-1,CASSGGTSGYNEQFF
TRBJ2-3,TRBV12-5,CASGLSHRTSGRDTQYF
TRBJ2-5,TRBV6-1,CASSAGSHQETQYF
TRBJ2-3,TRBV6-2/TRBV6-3,CASGSLGLADTQYF
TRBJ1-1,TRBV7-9,CASSHAPGKPEAFF
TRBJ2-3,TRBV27,CASNRDGGMGTDTQYF
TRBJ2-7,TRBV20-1,CSASEGKVVEQYF
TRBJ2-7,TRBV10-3,CAISEQGERLTYEQYF
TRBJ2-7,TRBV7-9,CASSSLPIAGIPKEQYF
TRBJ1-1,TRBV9,CASSVRVEGEAFF